This entry lists 15 T cell receptor beta chains sequenced from one sample in a study of cytomegalovirus exposure and HLA in healthy donors. Primers: 60 Vbeta forward and 13 Jbeta reverse. Data came from immunoSEQ multiplex PCR; TCRdb stores just in-frame clones and leaves some out. The data show approximately 220,000 clones, over 65% seen once. Sequencing was carried out using PBMCs. These receptors all come from a man in his forties in good health and CMV-seronegative.

The rearrangement joins TRBV28 to TRBJ2-7; D might be TRBD2 (5 bases). CDR3 size: 12 residues. V was shortened by 1 base and J by 7 bases, with 8 bases between the two germline ends. Looked up from germline, CDR1 is MDHEN and CDR2 is SYDVKM. The CDR3 coding sequence is TGTGCCAGCAGTTTATCTCGGAGGGAGCAGTACTTC. Translating gives CASSLSRREQYF.

This rearrangement joins TRBV13 to TRBJ2-2; D call uncertain. This CDR3 has 13 amino acids. The ends were cut back, 5 bases at V and 6 bases at J, with 10 bases in the middle. The germline V gene has CDR1 PRHDT and CDR2 FYEKMQ (reference sequence). The chain's CDR3 is CASSGNRAGELFF. The CDR3 bases are TGTGCCAGCAGCGGTAACAGAGCCGGGGAGCTGTTTTTT. Together with reference TRBV13 and TRBJ2-2, the CDR3 gives the full variable domain: AAGVIQSPRHLIKEKRETATLKCYPIPRHDTVYWYQQGPGQDPQFLISFYEKMQSDKGSIPDRFSAQQFSDYHSELNMSSLELGDSALYFCASSGNRAGELFFGEGSRLTVL.

The chain couples TRBV7-9 to TRBJ2-1, with D perhaps matching TRBD2 (5 bases). Trimming removed 5 bases from V and 0 bases from J, with 11 bases in between. Germline CDR1 reads SEHNR; CDR2 reads FQNEAQ (reference sequence). This CDR3 has 15 residues. In nucleotides, the CDR3 is TGTGCCAGCAGCCTACGGGCGGGCTCCTACAATGAGCAGTTCTTC. Its protein product is CASSLRAGSYNEQFF. Filled out from reference TRBV7-9 and TRBJ2-1, the complete variable domain reads DTGVSQNPRHKITKRGQNVTFRCDPISEHNRLYWYRQTLGQGPEFLTYFQNEAQLEKSRLLSDRFSAERPKGSFSTLEIQRTEQGDSAMYLCASSLRAGSYNEQFFGPGTRLTVL.

The V gene is TRBV7-6, the J gene TRBJ2-7, with 7 bases matching TRBD1. V shed 1 base and J 4 bases; nucleotides not matched to a gene: 7. The CDR3 has 15 amino acids. Germline V CDR1 and CDR2: SGHVS, FNYEAQ. CDR3 DNA: TGTGCCAGCAGCTTAGGGGGGACAGCTCTTTACGAGCAGTACTTC. This gives the protein CASSLGGTALYEQYF.

V is TRBV7-3 and J is TRBJ2-2; possibly TRBD2 for D (5 bases). CDR3 length: 16 amino acids. Trimming took 6 bases from V and 5 from J, leaving 19 bases between them. Looked up from germline, CDR1 is SGHTA and CDR2 is FQGTGA. As DNA, the CDR3 is TGTGCCAGCAGTTTAGAGGGCCAGGCTTTTACCGGGGAGCTGTTTTTT. Translating it yields CASSLEGQAFTGELFF.

This sequence joins TRBV5-4 and TRBJ2-1; TRBD2 agrees at 12 bases. CDR3 length: 15 residues. Germline V gene data show CDR1 as SGHNT and CDR2 as YYREEE (reference sequence). The trim removed 4 bases at V and 7 bases at J, leaving 6 bases unmatched. The CDR3 DNA sequence: TGTGCCAGCAGCCAGACTAGCGGGGGTCCGAATGAGCAGTTCTTC. Translated: CASSQTSGGPNEQFF. The full variable domain, completed using reference TRBV5-4 and TRBJ2-1, is ETGVTQSPTHLIKTRGQQVTLRCSSQSGHNTVSWYQQALGQGPQFIFQYYREEENGRGNFPPRFSGLQFPNYSSELNVNALELDDSALYLCASSQTSGGPNEQFFGPGTRLTVL.

The chain recombines TRBV28 with TRBJ1-1; 8 bases are a match to TRBD1. V lost 4 bases, J lost 5 bases, and 12 bases stayed unmatched. This CDR3 contains 16 residues. Germline lookup yields CDR1 MDHEN and CDR2 SYDVKM. The CDR3 spells CASSSGGPLRSTEAFF. DNA of the CDR3: TGTGCCAGCAGTTCAGGGGGCCCCCTTAGGTCGACTGAAGCTTTCTTT.

The chain recombines TRBV27 with TRBJ2-2, with D perhaps matching TRBD2 (6 bases). The germline gives CDR1 MNHEY, CDR2 SMNVEV (reference sequence). Trimming stripped 6 bases from V and 0 bases from J, with 14 bases between. The CDR3 contains 16 residues. CDR3 sequence: CASSPRPSANTGELFF. CDR3 bases: TGTGCCAGCAGCCCTCGGCCTAGCGCGAACACCGGGGAGCTGTTTTTT.

The chain uses TRBV4-1 and TRBJ1-6; a possible D gene is TRBD1 (6 bases). Looked up from germline, CDR1 is MGHRA and CDR2 is YSYEKL. V shed 0 bases and J shed 5 bases, with 17 bases lying between them. This CDR3 is 18 amino acids long. As DNA, the CDR3 is TGCGCCAGCAGCCAAGATTGGGTCGCAGGGGACAATAATTCACCCCTCCACTTT. It translates to CASSQDWVAGDNNSPLHF.

This clone has more than one count but fewer than ten. The chain combines TRBV28 with TRBJ1-1; 8 nucleotides align to TRBD1. This CDR3 contains 15 residues. The V and J ends lost 7 bases and 7 bases, in that order; junction bases with no gene match: 14. CDR1 and CDR2 (germline): MDHEN, SYDVKM. The CDR3 loop reads CASNIPGQGWGEAFF. The CDR3 DNA reads as TGTGCCAGCAACATTCCCGGACAGGGCTGGGGTGAAGCTTTCTTT.

This clone appeared a few times. The CDR3 nucleotides are TGTGCCAGCAGCCGCCGCCGCGGGGCCTACGAGCAGTACTTC. Translating it yields CASSRRRGAYEQYF. V gene TRBV11-2 combines with J gene TRBJ2-7; D is perhaps TRBD2 (6 bases). Germline V gene lookup returns CDR1 SGHAT and CDR2 FQNNGV. This CDR3 has 14 amino acids. V lost 5 bases and J 2 bases, leaving 13 bases between the germline ends.

V gene TRBV5-8 combines with J gene TRBJ2-5; D is undetermined. This CDR3 is 13 amino acids long. V lost 1 base and J 0 bases, leaving 4 bases between the germline ends. Looked up from germline, CDR1 is SGHTS and CDR2 is YDEGEE. The CDR3 DNA sequence: TGTGCCAGCAGCTTGTGGCACCAAGAGACCCAGTACTTC. Protein: CASSLWHQETQYF.

The V gene is TRBV14, the J gene TRBJ1-2, with a possible D match to TRBD1 (6 bases). The CDR3 spans 14 residues. Germline V gene lookup returns CDR1 SGHDN and CDR2 FVKESK. V was cut by 3 bases and J by 7 bases, with 15 bases left in between. CDR3 nucleotides: TGTGCCAGCAGCCATCTGGACAGTACGGGTGGCTACACCTTC. This codes for CASSHLDSTGGYTF.

This CDR3 is CASRGQMNTEAFF. In nucleotides, the CDR3 is TGCGCCAGCAGGGGACAGATGAACACTGAAGCTTTCTTT. The V gene is TRBV5-1, the J gene TRBJ1-1, with 7 nucleotides matching TRBD1. V gave up 5 bases and J gave up 0 bases; unmatched junction bases: 1. The CDR3 length is 13 residues. The germline V gene encodes CDR1 SGHRS and CDR2 YFSETQ.

The chain has TRBV28 and TRBJ2-3; TRBD1 aligns across 9 bases. CDR1 MDHEN and CDR2 SYDVKM come from the germline V gene. The CDR3 has 15 residues. Trimming at V came to 3 bases and at J to 6 bases, leaving 7 bases not matched to a gene. In DNA form, the CDR3 reads TGTGCCAGCAGTTTTCCGGGACAGGGCGGTGATACGCAGTATTTT. Protein sequence: CASSFPGQGGDTQYF.